This T cell receptor (beta chain) was profiled in a study of T cells expressing NK-cell markers. Study-wide context: The authors sequenced eight donors, of whom seven were HCMV-seropositive and one was seronegative.

For this clonotype: Its matching antigen is unknown.

Beta-chain TCR cDNA was generated via 5'RACE template switching with UMIs. Reprocessing the 5' RACE reads, TCRdb reports a single entry for every CDR3 protein and omits DNA. This listing includes a few hundred thousand distinct CDR3 sequences. Study conclusions and caveats: Dominant NKG2C+ clonotype frequencies of roughly 1.0-8% of CD8+ T cells were measured in over five donors.

The CDR3 is made up of 12 amino acids. The germline CDR1 and CDR2 sequences are KGHSH and LQKENI. This TCR derives from a man aged 18 to 69 in good health. J is TRBJ1-1 and V is TRBV18; TCRdb reports TRBD1, a call that lacks DNA to check it against. The sequencing sample was made of blood T cells: a sorted CD56 or NKG2C T cell subset, CD4+ or CD8+ T cells, or bulk PBMC T cells (not recorded which). The CDR3 sequence is CASSPGDWGAFF.